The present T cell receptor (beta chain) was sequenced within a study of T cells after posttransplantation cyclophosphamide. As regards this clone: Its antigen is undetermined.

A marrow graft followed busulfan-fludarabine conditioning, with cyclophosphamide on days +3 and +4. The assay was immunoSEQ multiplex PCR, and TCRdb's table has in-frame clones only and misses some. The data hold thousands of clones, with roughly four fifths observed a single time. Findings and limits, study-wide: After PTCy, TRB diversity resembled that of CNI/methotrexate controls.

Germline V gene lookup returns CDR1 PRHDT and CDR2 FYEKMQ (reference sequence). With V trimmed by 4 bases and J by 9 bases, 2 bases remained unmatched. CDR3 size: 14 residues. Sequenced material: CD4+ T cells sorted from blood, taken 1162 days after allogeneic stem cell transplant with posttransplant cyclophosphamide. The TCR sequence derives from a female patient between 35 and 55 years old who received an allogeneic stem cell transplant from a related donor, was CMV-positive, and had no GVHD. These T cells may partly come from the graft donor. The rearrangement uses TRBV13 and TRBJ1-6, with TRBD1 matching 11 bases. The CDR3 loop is CASSSGTGGSPLHF. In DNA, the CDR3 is TGTGCCAGCAGCTCCGGGACAGGGGGTTCACCCCTCCACTTT.